The following is a T cell receptor (beta chain) sequence with its context. Sample treatment: 15 to 20 received Ad26.COV2.S at low or high dose, single or two shots; about 5 received placebo; per-sample allocation not given. Vaccine and placebo recipients were sampled on day 63 after the first injection. The CDR3 covers 15 residues. In germline, CDR1 is SGDLS, CDR2 YYNGEE. V was trimmed by 4 bases and J by 1 base, leaving 12 bases between them. This entry is derived from a study of Ad26.COV2.S vaccination and SARS-CoV-2 variants. Some clones are missing from TCRdb's copy, which holds only in-frame ones; the method was immunoSEQ multiplex PCR. The table shows a few hundred thousand clones, with more than 75% occurring only once.

Material: peripheral blood, obtained in a trial of Ad26.COV2.S vaccine versus placebo. The source is a person aged 18 to 65 who received the Ad26.COV2.S COVID-19 vaccine or a placebo. This sequence joins TRBV9 and TRBJ1-5; tentatively, D is TRBD1 (6 bases). CDR3: CASSPGAGSNQPQHF. The CDR3 DNA sequence: TGTGCCAGCAGCCCAGGGGCCGGGAGCAATCAGCCCCAGCATTTT.